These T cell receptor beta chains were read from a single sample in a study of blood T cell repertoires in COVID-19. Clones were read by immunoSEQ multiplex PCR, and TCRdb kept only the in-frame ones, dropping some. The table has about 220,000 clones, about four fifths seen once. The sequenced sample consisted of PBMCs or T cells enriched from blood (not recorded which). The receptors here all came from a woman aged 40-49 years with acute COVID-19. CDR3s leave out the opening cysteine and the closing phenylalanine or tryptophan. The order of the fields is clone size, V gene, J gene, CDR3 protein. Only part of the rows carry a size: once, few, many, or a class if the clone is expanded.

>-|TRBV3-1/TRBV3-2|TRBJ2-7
ASSQLSGRDEQY
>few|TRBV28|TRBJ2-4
ASSFDRGRPIQY
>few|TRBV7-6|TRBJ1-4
ASSRGGPDEKLF
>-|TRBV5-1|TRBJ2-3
ASQTAGRGSTDTQY
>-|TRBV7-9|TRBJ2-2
ASSLDKSTSDTGELF
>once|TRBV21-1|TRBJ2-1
ASSGRASSYNEQF
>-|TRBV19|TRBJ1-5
ASTQDTESLSVRQPQH
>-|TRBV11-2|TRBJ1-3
ASSLETGLTGNTIY
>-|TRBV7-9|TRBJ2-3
ASSRGDTDTQY
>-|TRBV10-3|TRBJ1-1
AISDRGWDTEAF
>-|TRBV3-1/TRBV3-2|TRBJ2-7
ASSQDRTRKY
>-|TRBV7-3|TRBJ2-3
ASSLGQGDTQY